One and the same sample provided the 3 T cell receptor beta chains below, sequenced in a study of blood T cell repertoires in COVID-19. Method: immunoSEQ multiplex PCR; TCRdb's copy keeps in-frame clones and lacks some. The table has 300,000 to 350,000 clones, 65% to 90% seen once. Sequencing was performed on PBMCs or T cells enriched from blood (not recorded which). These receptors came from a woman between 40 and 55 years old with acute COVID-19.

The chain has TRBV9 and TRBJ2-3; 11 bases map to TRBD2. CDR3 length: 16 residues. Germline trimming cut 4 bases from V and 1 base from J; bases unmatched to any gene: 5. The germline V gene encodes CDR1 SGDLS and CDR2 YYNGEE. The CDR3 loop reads CASSPQTSGGTDTQYF. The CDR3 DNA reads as TGTGCCAGCAGCCCTCAGACTAGCGGGGGCACAGATACGCAGTATTTT.

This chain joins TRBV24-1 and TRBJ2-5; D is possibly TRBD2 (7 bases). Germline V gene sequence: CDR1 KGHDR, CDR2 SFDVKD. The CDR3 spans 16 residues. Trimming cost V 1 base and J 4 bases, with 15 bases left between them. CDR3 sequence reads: CATSDFGGAGAETQYF. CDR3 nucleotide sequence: TGTGCCACCAGTGATTTCGGGGGCGCGGGGGCAGAGACCCAGTACTTC.

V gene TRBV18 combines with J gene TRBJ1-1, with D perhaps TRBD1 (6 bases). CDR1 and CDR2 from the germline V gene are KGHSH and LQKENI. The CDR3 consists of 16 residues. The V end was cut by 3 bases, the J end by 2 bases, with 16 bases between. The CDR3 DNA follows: TGTGCCAGCTCACCCGGACAGAGCGCGTTAAACACTGAAGCTTTCTTT. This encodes CASSPGQSALNTEAFF.